The rows below give T cell receptor beta chains drawn from one sample of a study of response to subunit inactivated influenza vaccine. From the RT-PCR reads, TCRdb called clonotypes with MiXCR, one entry per CDR3 protein. The sample carries about 650,000 distinct CDR3 sequences, 14% recorded once. This specimen was PBMCs from blood, taken roughly 15 days before vaccination. The source is a man aged 45-65 years who received an inactivated influenza vaccine. Each CDR3 is given with its conserved first and last residue. The D gene is left open where the match is weak. Clone size is stated in some rows and not others, as once, few, many or a class when expanded.

d_call,j_call,clone_size,v_call,cdr3_aa,cdr3_nt
TRBD2,TRBJ2-5,NA,TRBV5-1,CASTRAGAGALETQYF,TGCGCCAGCACCCGCGCAGGTGCGGGAGCACTAGAGACCCAGTACTTC
TRBD1,TRBJ2-5,NA,TRBV7-9,CASSLASGTGGETQYF,TGTGCCAGCAGCTTAGCCTCCGGGACAGGCGGAGAGACCCAGTACTTC
NA,TRBJ2-5,NA,TRBV12-3/TRBV12-4,CASSLGLPGVQETQYF,TGTGCCAGCAGTTTAGGCCTCCCCGGAGTTCAAGAGACCCAGTACTTC
TRBD2,TRBJ2-1,many,TRBV15,CATSQGGGLATNEQFF,TGTGCCACCAGCCAAGGGGGGGGACTAGCGACAAATGAGCAGTTCTTC
TRBD2,TRBJ2-1,NA,TRBV20-1,CSASLYGRHSYNEQFF,TGCAGTGCTAGCCTATACGGGAGGCACTCCTACAATGAGCAGTTCTTC
TRBD2,TRBJ2-1,few,TRBV7-8,CASRSTPGLVTGNEQFF,TGTGCCAGCAGGTCCACCCCAGGACTAGTCACGGGCAATGAGCAGTTCTTC
NA,TRBJ1-1,many,TRBV5-1,CASSPGTGNTEAFF,TGCGCCAGCAGCCCCGGTACAGGGAACACTGAAGCTTTCTTT
TRBD1,TRBJ2-2,few,TRBV7-8,CASSLIGGSGTGELFF,TGTGCCAGCAGCCTCATAGGGGGCTCGGGCACCGGGGAGCTGTTTTTT
NA,TRBJ2-3,NA,TRBV20-1,CSARDLRGKDTQYF,TGCAGTGCTAGAGATCTACGAGGAAAAGATACGCAGTATTTT
NA,TRBJ1-6,few,TRBV20-1,CSARELTRSSYNSPLHF,TGCAGTGCTAGAGAATTGACCAGGTCGTCCTATAATTCACCCCTCCACTTT
TRBD1,TRBJ1-6,few,TRBV20-1,CSARDIDRGGSPLHF,TGCAGTGCTAGAGATATCGACAGGGGTGGTTCACCCCTCCACTTT
NA,TRBJ1-5,many,TRBV20-1,CSASNGFDQPQHF,TGCAGTGCTAGTAACGGGTTTGATCAGCCCCAGCATTTT
TRBD2,TRBJ2-1,few,TRBV20-1,CSADSPSGSSDNEQFF,TGCAGTGCAGACTCACCTAGCGGGAGCAGTGACAATGAGCAGTTCTTC
NA,TRBJ1-3,few,TRBV28,CASTDTHSGNTIYF,TGTGCCAGCACCGACACGCACTCGGGAAACACCATATATTTT
NA,TRBJ2-1,few,TRBV20-1,CSARGSDVSSYNEQFF,TGCAGTGCTAGAGGCAGTGATGTGAGCTCCTACAATGAGCAGTTCTTC
NA,TRBJ2-7,few,TRBV6-1,CASSGKGAKTYEQYF,TGTGCCAGCAGTGGAAAAGGCGCTAAGACCTACGAGCAGTACTTC
TRBD2,TRBJ2-1,many,TRBV6-2/TRBV6-3,CASSPGLAGGARFF,TGTGCCAGCAGCCCCGGACTAGCGGGAGGAGCCCGGTTCTTC
NA,TRBJ1-1,NA,TRBV7-3,CASSLGPQGQAFF,TGTGCCAGCAGCTTAGGGCCACAGGGACAAGCTTTCTTT
TRBD2,TRBJ2-1,few,TRBV19,CASSIRLAGGPGTEQFF,TGTGCCAGTAGTATTCGACTAGCGGGAGGGCCGGGTACTGAGCAGTTCTTC
TRBD1,TRBJ2-5,NA,TRBV12-3/TRBV12-4,CASSLDQGVWTQYF,TGTGCCAGCAGTTTAGACCAGGGGGTATGGACCCAGTACTTC
NA,TRBJ1-2,few,TRBV7-2,CASSLEVEGYTF,TGTGCCAGCAGCTTAGAGGTAGAGGGCTACACCTTC
NA,TRBJ2-2,many,TRBV29-1,CSGGTAAAGELFF,TGCAGCGGGGGGACGGCCGCGGCCGGGGAGCTGTTTTTT
TRBD1,TRBJ2-7,NA,TRBV11-2,CASSLAPGTDYEQYF,TGTGCCAGCAGCTTAGCCCCCGGGACAGACTACGAGCAGTACTTC
TRBD1,TRBJ1-4,NA,TRBV20-1,CSARDPYVTGTVGKLFF,TGCAGTGCTAGAGATCCTTACGTCACCGGGACAGTCGGAAAACTGTTTTTT
TRBD1,TRBJ2-7,NA,TRBV20-1,CSATRTGISYEQYF,TGCAGTGCTACCAGGACAGGGATCTCCTACGAGCAGTACTTC
TRBD2,TRBJ2-7,few,TRBV7-8,CASSRDGGGAYEQYF,TGTGCCAGCAGCCGGGACGGGGGGGGAGCCTACGAGCAGTACTTC
NA,TRBJ2-7,few,TRBV20-1,CSARVRGALYEQYF,TGCAGTGCTAGAGTGCGGGGTGCACTCTACGAGCAGTACTTC
TRBD1,TRBJ2-1,NA,TRBV12-3/TRBV12-4,CASRFGQGGIEQFF,TGTGCCAGCAGGTTCGGACAGGGGGGGATCGAGCAGTTCTTC
NA,TRBJ2-5,NA,TRBV3-2,CATSHDGTENQETQYF,TGTGCCACCTCCCACGATGGGACAGAGAACCAAGAGACCCAGTACTTC
NA,TRBJ2-1,few,TRBV4-3,CASSPSGRSPNEQFF,TGCGCCAGCAGCCCCTCAGGCCGCTCTCCCAATGAGCAGTTCTTC
NA,TRBJ2-1,NA,TRBV12-3/TRBV12-4,CASVDPRLSSYNEQFF,TGTGCCAGCGTCGACCCAAGACTCAGCTCCTACAATGAGCAGTTCTTC
NA,TRBJ2-1,NA,TRBV27,CASSSGIGRVNEQFF,TGTGCCAGCAGTTCCGGCATAGGACGCGTCAATGAGCAGTTCTTC
TRBD1,TRBJ1-4,NA,TRBV6-5,CASTWRGRSDEKLFF,TGTGCCAGCACTTGGAGGGGGCGGTCTGATGAAAAACTGTTTTTT
NA,TRBJ1-1,NA,TRBV7-2,CASSPHPGGKGAFF,TGTGCCAGCAGCCCCCACCCCGGGGGGAAAGGAGCTTTCTTT
NA,TRBJ2-3,few,TRBV4-2,CASSQDRSGSADTQYF,TGTGCCAGCAGCCAAGATCGAAGTGGAAGCGCGGATACGCAGTATTTT
NA,TRBJ2-6,few,TRBV20-1,CSASSHSGANVLTF,TGCAGTGCTAGTTCCCACTCTGGGGCCAACGTCCTGACTTTC
TRBD1,TRBJ2-5,few,TRBV4-3,CASSYAGTGGGSPQETQYF,TGCGCCAGCAGCTACGCCGGGACAGGGGGCGGATCGCCCCAAGAGACCCAGTACTTC
TRBD2,TRBJ2-7,NA,TRBV10-3,CAIGEGSGGSYEQYF,TGTGCCATCGGGGAAGGGAGCGGGGGCTCCTACGAGCAGTACTTC
NA,TRBJ2-7,NA,TRBV10-2,CASSGPGWEQYF,TGCGCCAGCAGTGGACCGGGGTGGGAGCAGTACTTC
NA,TRBJ2-5,NA,TRBV24-1,CATSGKGGLQETQYF,TGTGCCACCAGTGGTAAGGGGGGCCTACAAGAGACCCAGTACTTC
NA,TRBJ2-3,NA,TRBV6-5,CASSTAGVGGEADTQYF,TGTGCCAGCAGTACTGCAGGGGTTGGTGGGGAAGCAGATACGCAGTATTTT
TRBD1,TRBJ1-1,NA,TRBV7-3,CASSYQGASTEAFF,TGTGCCAGCAGCTACCAGGGGGCTTCAACTGAAGCTTTCTTT
TRBD2,TRBJ2-1,NA,TRBV18,CASSPGTSGIAEQFF,TGTGCCAGCTCACCGGGGACTAGCGGGATAGCTGAGCAGTTCTTC
TRBD2,TRBJ2-3,few,TRBV5-1,CASRKSGGPPDTQYF,TGCGCCAGCAGAAAAAGCGGGGGGCCCCCAGATACGCAGTATTTT
NA,TRBJ2-7,many,TRBV3-1,CASSQASGGTSYEQYF,TGTGCCAGCAGCCAAGCTTCAGGGGGGACGTCCTACGAGCAGTACTTC
TRBD2,TRBJ2-7,NA,TRBV10-3,CAISESPSGSSYEQYF,TGTGCCATCAGTGAGTCTCCTAGCGGCAGCTCCTACGAGCAGTACTTC
NA,TRBJ1-3,few,TRBV29-1,CSVVSSGNTIYF,TGCAGCGTTGTATCCTCTGGAAACACCATATATTTT
TRBD1,TRBJ1-5,NA,TRBV19,CASSTNRGSNQPQHF,TGTGCCAGTAGTACCAACAGGGGAAGCAATCAGCCCCAGCATTTT
NA,TRBJ2-3,NA,TRBV7-9,CASSLIQYTDTQYF,TGTGCCAGCAGCCTAATTCAGTACACAGATACGCAGTATTTT
TRBD1,TRBJ2-1,few,TRBV20-1,CSARATDGTGTWDEQFF,TGCAGTGCTAGAGCAACGGACGGGACAGGGACTTGGGATGAGCAGTTCTTC
NA,TRBJ2-2,NA,TRBV4-1,CASSQGVAAVNTGELFF,TGCGCCAGCAGCCAAGGGGTTGCGGCAGTGAACACCGGGGAGCTGTTTTTT
NA,TRBJ2-2,NA,TRBV7-6,CASRSKGGTPKNTGELFF,TGTGCCAGCAGGAGCAAGGGGGGGACTCCTAAGAACACCGGGGAGCTGTTTTTT
NA,TRBJ2-3,many,TRBV5-1,CASSFGGRTSGTDTQYF,TGCGCCAGCAGCTTTGGGGGACGCACCTCGGGCACAGATACGCAGTATTTT
TRBD2,TRBJ2-7,few,TRBV30,CAWREAGGSYEQYF,TGTGCCTGGAGGGAAGCGGGGGGGAGCTACGAGCAGTACTTC
TRBD1,TRBJ2-3,few,TRBV6-1,CASRGQGRTDTQYF,TGTGCCAGCAGGGGACAGGGGCGCACAGATACGCAGTATTTT
TRBD1,TRBJ1-6,NA,TRBV5-1,CASSEGQGYNSPLHF,TGCGCCAGCAGCGAAGGACAGGGGTATAATTCACCCCTCCACTTT
TRBD2,TRBJ2-2,few,TRBV5-1,CASSSGLAGMTGELFF,TGCGCCAGCAGCTCGGGACTAGCGGGGATGACCGGGGAGCTGTTTTTT
NA,TRBJ2-1,NA,TRBV5-5,CASSSSDSASSYNEQFF,TGTGCCAGCAGCTCCAGCGACAGCGCGAGCTCCTACAATGAGCAGTTCTTC
TRBD1,TRBJ2-5,many,TRBV6-1,CASSARTGQETQYF,TGTGCCAGCAGTGCACGGACAGGGCAAGAGACCCAGTACTTC